The T cell receptor beta chain under discussion was sequenced for a study of blood T cells in healthy people across ages (dated by TCRdb to the mid-2010s). Looking at the study overall: In model experiments, roughly one uniquely barcoded TCR beta cDNA molecule per two T cells was captured by template switching. Using deep sequencing normalized with unique cDNA molecular identifiers, the study measured how TCR beta repertoire diversity changes with age. Donors were grouped into four age groups: young (average about 15 years), middle-aged (around 39), aged (around 60) and long-lived (around 82). To avoid experimental bias, donors of different ages were distributed randomly across sequencing lanes. Two additional independent replicas of 1 million unique cDNA reads from the same blood draw were analyzed for two donors (one aged 18 to 30 and one aged 80 or older).

The roughly 39 donors, aged roughly 6 to 90 years, were systemically healthy Caucasian individuals from Russia. Each donor gave approximately 9.4 milliliters of peripheral blood, drawn into EDTA-treated Vacutainer tubes. Ficoll-Paque density-gradient centrifugation was used to isolate PBMCs, with at least 6.5 million per sample. Trizol reagent was used to extract total RNA from PBMCs, with at least 5.5 micrograms per sample. For every donor, flow cytometry on a PBMC aliquot measured the percentage of naive CD45RAhigh/CD27high T cells. Library prep was done by 5' RACE. For sequencing, an Illumina HiSeq 2500 was employed. A second PCR of roughly 7 to 11 cycles was performed with a sample-barcoded 5' primer and a J-beta primer mix. A template-switch 5' adaptor carrying 12 random nucleotides introduced a unique molecular identifier onto each TCR beta cDNA molecule. Each sample yielded at least 3 million CDR3-containing paired-end reads. First-strand cDNA synthesis was performed from all RNA using the Mint cDNA synthesis kit, with priming by a TRBC-specific oligonucleotide. Following uracil-DNA glycosylase treatment, all cDNA underwent a first 18-cycle PCR with the universal primers M1SS and BC2_uni_R. The authors' pipeline ran thus. For normalization, 1 million high-quality reads, each with a distinct molecular identifier, were randomly selected from each sample. Instead of being binned into consensus sequences, reads with shared molecular identifiers were discarded. MiTCR, set to a Q25 quality threshold and the strictest error-elimination algorithm, was used for CDR3 identification, clonotype clustering and error correction. A nonparametric unseen species model with Euler transformation was used to estimate lower-bound total TCR beta diversity. TCRdb reworked the public reads: Q25 trimming with fastp, MiXCR clone assembly, productive beta chains retained. Each entry is one CDR3 protein sequence, shown with its most common DNA and genes. These V and J calls derive from TCRdb rather than the authors' analysis. A total of about 1.6 million distinct CDR3 sequences appear in this sample, 30% to 40% of them only once. About 10% of the sample belongs to the ten largest clones.

Overall study outcomes, separate from this receptor: The CMV infection status of donors was not known, potentially confounding age-related changes in expanded clonotypes. Total diversity estimates from one million sequenced T cells were considered lower bounds and underestimates. Conclusive comparison of naive and antigen-experienced compartments was prevented by the profiling of bulk unsorted PBMCs. Compared with the aged group, more naive CD4+ T cells, fewer expanded clones and increased TCR diversity were shown by the long-lived group, suggesting age selection. Observed TCR beta diversity per million T cells fell roughly linearly with age, and a significant reduction was already apparent by age around 39. There was a strong correlation between observed TCR beta diversity and the percentage of naive T cells measured by flow cytometry.

Inclusive of the bounding cysteine and phenylalanine, the CDR3 is 15 residues long. Only CDR3 DNA remains: 45 bases, in frame from the first base. The germline V gene encodes CDR1 MNHNS and CDR2 SASEGT. V gives up 0 bases and J gives up 0 bases, and the segment between their germline ends measures 6 bases. This clonotype was counted only a few times. The clone's antigen remains unknown. No base qualities exist here, and no much larger clone lies one base off it. Recombination connected TRBV6-1 to TRBJ1-5, with no confidently assigned D gene. This TCR was recovered from a woman aged 25 to 45 in good health. Input material: blood. The base sequence is TGTGCCAGCAGTGAAGCCGGGATTAGCAATCAGCCCCAGCATTTT. Its coded protein is CASSEAGISNQPQHF.